This T cell receptor (beta chain) was captured by sequencing in a study of lymphopenia after photon versus proton radiotherapy. Regarding the study as a whole: Post-nadir diversity loss with photons came from oligoclonal expansion, particularly CD8+ Temra cells. Proton therapy kept repertoires fairly stable, unlike photons, which gained effector/memory cells. In patients who died, overall survival fell as post-nadir TCR diversity dropped more. Survival link was tested only in deceased patients; proton benefit remains a possibility.

The germline V gene encodes CDR1 SGHRS and CDR2 YFSETQ. The CDR3 totals 14 residues. V was trimmed by 2 bases and J by 1 base, leaving 9 bases between them. A word on this clone: The antigen is not known.

Data came from immunoSEQ multiplex PCR; TCRdb stores just in-frame clones and leaves some out. The data show about 4,900 clones, with around 89% seen just once and around 23% held by the top ten. This TCR was sampled from a man older than 75 with cholangiocarcinoma. The sequencing used peripheral blood, collected from a patient treated with photon-based radiotherapy. The rearrangement links TRBV5-1 to TRBJ1-1, with D possibly TRBD1 on 6 matching bases. CDR3 in DNA: TGCGCCAGCAGCTTACAGGGTAGGAACACTGAAGCTTTCTTT. Translating gives CASSLQGRNTEAFF.